This TCR beta chain was identified in a study of CD8 T cells in ankylosing spondylitis. Study-wide results and limits: Previous work reported some of these motif variants in the synovial fluid and blood of reactive arthritis. A motif in TCR beta, a set of roughly 8 highly homologous variants, appeared characteristic of ankylosing spondylitis blood. With a CD8+ phenotype, disease-linked clones were relatively rare in peripheral blood.

Comments on this clonotype: Its matching antigen is unknown.

The germline V and J ends were trimmed by 0 bases and 8 bases, with 17 bases remaining between them. The CDR3 has 16 residues. In germline, CDR1 is SGHVS, CDR2 FNYEAQ. TCRdb called the 5' RACE reads again in MiXCR, with one record for every CDR3 protein. The data contain approximately 540,000 distinct CDR3 sequences, approximately 12% of them singletons. The sequenced sample consisted of blood, either unsorted or a sorted T cell fraction (not recorded which). J is TRBJ2-1 and V is TRBV7-6, with D perhaps TRBD2 (6 bases). The receptor was isolated from a male donor with ankylosing spondylitis. CDR3 bases: TGTGCCAGCAGCTTAGCGGGGGGAACCCCTTTAGATGAGCAGTTCTTC. Translated: CASSLAGGTPLDEQFF.